This T cell receptor beta chain was obtained from a study of blood T cell repertoires in COVID-19. Overall study context: T cells, B-cell-depleted T cells, or PBMCs provided the cDNA or gDNA that served as material.

The germline V gene has CDR1 MNHEY and CDR2 SVGEGT. Trimming removed 5 bases from V and 2 bases from J; junction bases left unmatched: 4. The CDR3 has 14 amino acids. The assay was immunoSEQ multiplex PCR, and TCRdb's table has in-frame clones only and misses some. The sample has some 100,000 clones, around 80% seen once. The gene calls are TRBV6-2 or TRBV6-3 and TRBJ2-3; the match to TRBD2 covers 7 bases. Sample: peripheral blood. The clonotype comes from a man aged 45-60 years with active or convalescent COVID-19. The CDR3 region is CASSPLAHTDTQYF. The CDR3, as DNA: TGTGCCAGCAGTCCACTAGCGCACACAGATACGCAGTATTTT.